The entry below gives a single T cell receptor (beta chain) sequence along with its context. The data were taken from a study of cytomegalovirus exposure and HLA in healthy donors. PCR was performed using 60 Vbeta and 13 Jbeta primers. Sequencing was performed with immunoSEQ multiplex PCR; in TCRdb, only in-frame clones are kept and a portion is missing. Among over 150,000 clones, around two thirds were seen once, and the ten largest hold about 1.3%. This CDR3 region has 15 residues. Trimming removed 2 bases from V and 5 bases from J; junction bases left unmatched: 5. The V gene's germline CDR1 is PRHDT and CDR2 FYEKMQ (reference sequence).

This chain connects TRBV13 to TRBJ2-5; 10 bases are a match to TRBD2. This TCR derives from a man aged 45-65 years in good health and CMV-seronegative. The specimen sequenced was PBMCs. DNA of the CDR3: TGTGCCAGCAGCTTAAGCGGGGGGGCTGCGGAGACCCAGTACTTC. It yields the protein CASSLSGGAAETQYF.